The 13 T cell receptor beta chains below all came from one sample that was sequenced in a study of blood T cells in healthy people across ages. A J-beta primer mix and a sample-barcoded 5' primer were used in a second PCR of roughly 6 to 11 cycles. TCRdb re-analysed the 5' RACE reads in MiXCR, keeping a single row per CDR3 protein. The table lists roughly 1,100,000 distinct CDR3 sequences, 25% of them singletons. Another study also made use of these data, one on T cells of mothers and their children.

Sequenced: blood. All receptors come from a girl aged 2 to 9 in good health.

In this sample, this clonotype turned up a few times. Here the CDR3 reads CASSVENNEQFF. CDR3 in DNA: TGTGCCAGCAGCGTAGAAAACAATGAGCAGTTCTTC. This chain connects TRBV9 to TRBJ2-1, with no clear D. CDR3 length: 12 amino acids. Germline V gives CDR1 SGDLS, CDR2 YYNGEE. The V end was cut by 0 bases, the J end by 5 bases, with 3 bases between. The complete variable domain, with remaining parts taken from reference TRBV9 and TRBJ2-1, reads DSGVTQTPKHLITATGQRVTLRCSPRSGDLSVYWYQQSLDQGLQFLIQYYNGEERAKGNILERFSAQQFPDLHSELNLSSLELGDSALYFCASSVENNEQFFGPGTRLTVL.

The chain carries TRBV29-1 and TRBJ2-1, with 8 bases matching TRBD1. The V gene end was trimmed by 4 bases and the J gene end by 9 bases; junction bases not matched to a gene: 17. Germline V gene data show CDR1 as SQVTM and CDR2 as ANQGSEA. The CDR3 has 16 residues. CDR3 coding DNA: TGCAGCGTTGGTGGGACAGGACCTGTGTATGGTCTTGAGCAGTTCTTC. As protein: CSVGGTGPVYGLEQFF.

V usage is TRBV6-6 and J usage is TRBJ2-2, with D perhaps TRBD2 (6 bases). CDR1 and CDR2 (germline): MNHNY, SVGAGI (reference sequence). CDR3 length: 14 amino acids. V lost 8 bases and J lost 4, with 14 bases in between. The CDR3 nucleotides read TGTGCCAGCCTAAAGGAGGGCGGCACCGGGGAGCTGTTTTTT. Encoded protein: CASLKEGGTGELFF.

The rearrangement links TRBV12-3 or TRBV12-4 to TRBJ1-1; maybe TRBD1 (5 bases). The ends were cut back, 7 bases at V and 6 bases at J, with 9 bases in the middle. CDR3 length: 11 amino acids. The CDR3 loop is CASTRGSEAFF. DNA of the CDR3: TGTGCCAGCACCCGGGGGTCTGAAGCTTTCTTT.

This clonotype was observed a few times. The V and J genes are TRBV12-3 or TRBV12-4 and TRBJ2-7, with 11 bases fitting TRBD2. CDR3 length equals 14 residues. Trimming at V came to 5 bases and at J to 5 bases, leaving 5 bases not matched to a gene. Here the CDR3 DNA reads TGTGCCAGCAGTCTTCTAGCGGGGGGTAACGAGCAGTACTTC. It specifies CASSLLAGGNEQYF.

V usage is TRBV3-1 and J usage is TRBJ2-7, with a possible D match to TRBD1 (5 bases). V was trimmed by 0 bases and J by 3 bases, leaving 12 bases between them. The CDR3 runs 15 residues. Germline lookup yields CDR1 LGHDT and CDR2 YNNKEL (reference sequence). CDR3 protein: CASSQEGPGHYEQYF. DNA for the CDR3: TGTGCCAGCAGCCAAGAAGGGCCAGGACACTACGAGCAGTACTTC.

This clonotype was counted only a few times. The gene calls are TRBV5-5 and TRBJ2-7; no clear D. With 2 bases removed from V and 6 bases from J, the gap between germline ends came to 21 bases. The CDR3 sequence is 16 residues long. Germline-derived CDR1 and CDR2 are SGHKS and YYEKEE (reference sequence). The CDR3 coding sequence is TGTGCCAGCAGCTTAGACTGGACGCAAATTAGCTTCGAGCAGTACTTC. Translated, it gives CASSLDWTQISFEQYF.

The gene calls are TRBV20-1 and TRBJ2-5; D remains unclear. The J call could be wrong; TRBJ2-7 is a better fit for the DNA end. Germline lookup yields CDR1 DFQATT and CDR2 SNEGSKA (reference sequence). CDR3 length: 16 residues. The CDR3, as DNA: TGCAGTGCTAGATCCTCTAAAGGGCCCTCCTTATACGAGCAGTACTTC. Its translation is CSARSSKGPSLYEQYF.

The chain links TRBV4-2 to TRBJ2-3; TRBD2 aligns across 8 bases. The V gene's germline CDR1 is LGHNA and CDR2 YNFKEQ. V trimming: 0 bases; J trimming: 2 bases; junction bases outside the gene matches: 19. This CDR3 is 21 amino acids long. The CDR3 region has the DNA TGTGCCAGCAGCCAAGAGCCAGGGATGGAGCGGGGGAACGAACACACAGATACGCAGTATTTT. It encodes CASSQEPGMERGNEHTDTQYF.

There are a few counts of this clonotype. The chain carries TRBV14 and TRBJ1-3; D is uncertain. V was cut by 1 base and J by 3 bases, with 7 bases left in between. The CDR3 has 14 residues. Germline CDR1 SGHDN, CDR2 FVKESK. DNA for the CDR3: TGTGCCAGCAGCCAAGTGGGGATTGGAAACACCATATATTTT. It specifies CASSQVGIGNTIYF.

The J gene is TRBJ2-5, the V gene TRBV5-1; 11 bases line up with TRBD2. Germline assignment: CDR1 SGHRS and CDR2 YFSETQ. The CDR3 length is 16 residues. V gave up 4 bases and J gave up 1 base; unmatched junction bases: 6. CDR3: CASSPEGLAVQETQYF. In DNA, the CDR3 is TGCGCCAGCAGCCCGGAGGGACTAGCGGTCCAAGAGACCCAGTACTTC.

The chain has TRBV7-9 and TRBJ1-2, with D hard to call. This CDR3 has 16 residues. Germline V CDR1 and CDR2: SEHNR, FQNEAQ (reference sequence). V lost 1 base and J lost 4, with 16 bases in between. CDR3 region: CASSLDLTAALYGYTF. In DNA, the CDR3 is TGTGCCAGCAGCTTAGATTTAACGGCAGCTCTCTATGGCTACACCTTC.

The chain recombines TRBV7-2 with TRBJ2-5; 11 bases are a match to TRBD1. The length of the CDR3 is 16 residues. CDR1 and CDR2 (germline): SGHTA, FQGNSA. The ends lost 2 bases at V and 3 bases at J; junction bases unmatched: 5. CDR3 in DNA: TGTGCCAGCAGCTTATTTGGGACAGGGGGGGAAGAGACCCAGTACTTC. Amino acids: CASSLFGTGGEETQYF.